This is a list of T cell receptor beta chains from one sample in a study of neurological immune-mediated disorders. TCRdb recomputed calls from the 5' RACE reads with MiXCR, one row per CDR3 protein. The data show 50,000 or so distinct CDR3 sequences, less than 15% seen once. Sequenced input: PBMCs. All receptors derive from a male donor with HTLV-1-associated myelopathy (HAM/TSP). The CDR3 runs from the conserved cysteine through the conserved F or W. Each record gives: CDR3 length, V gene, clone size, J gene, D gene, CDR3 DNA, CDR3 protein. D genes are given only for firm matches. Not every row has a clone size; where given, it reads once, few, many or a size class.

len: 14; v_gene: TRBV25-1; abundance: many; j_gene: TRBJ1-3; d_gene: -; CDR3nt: TGTGCCAGCAGCCAGGGGTTGGTTGGAAACACCATATATTTT; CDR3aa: CASSQGLVGNTIYF
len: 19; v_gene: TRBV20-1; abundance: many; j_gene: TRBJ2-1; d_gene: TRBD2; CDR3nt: TGCAGTGCTAGAGGTCCCCCTGGGACTAGCGGGGGGACTGACAATGAGCAGTTCTTC; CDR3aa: CSARGPPGTSGGTDNEQFF
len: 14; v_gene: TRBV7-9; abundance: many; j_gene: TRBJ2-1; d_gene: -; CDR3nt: TGTGCCAGCAGCTTAGCTAGCGGCTACAATGAGCAGTTCTTC; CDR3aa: CASSLASGYNEQFF
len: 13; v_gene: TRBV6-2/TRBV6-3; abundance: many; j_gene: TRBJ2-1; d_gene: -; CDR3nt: TGTGCCAGCAGTGACAGGAAGATCGATGAGCAGTTCTTC; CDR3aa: CASSDRKIDEQFF
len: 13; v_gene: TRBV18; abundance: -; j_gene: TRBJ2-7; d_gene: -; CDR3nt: TGTGCCAGCTCAGCGGGACAGACCTACGAGCAGTACTTC; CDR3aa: CASSAGQTYEQYF
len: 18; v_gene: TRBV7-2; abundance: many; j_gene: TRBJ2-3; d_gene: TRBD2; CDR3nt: TGTGCCAGCAGCCCCGAACCCCTACTAGCGGGGGCAACAGATACGCAGTATTTT; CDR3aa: CASSPEPLLAGATDTQYF
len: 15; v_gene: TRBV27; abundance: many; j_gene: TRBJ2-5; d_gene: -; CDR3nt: TGTGCCAGCAGTACTTTGCTGGGCGGGCAAGAGACCCAGTACTTC; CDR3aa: CASSTLLGGQETQYF
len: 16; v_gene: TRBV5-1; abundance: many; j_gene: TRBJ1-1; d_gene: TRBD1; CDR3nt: TGCGCCAGCAGCTTCACAGGGGGCCCCATGAACACTGAAGCTTTCTTT; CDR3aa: CASSFTGGPMNTEAFF
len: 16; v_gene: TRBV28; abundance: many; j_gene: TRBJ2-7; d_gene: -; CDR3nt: TGTGCCAGCAGTTTCGGGGTCCAGCAGGGCCTGTACGAGCAGTACTTC; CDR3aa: CASSFGVQQGLYEQYF
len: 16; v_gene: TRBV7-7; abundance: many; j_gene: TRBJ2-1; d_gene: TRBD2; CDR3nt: TGTGCTAGCAGCCCGAGACTAGCGGGGGGGCAGAATGAGCAGTTCTTC; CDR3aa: CASSPRLAGGQNEQFF
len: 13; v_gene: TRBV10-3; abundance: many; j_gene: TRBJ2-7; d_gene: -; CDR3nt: TGTGCCATCAGTGAGTCGGGCGCCTACGAGCAGTACTTC; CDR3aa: CAISESGAYEQYF
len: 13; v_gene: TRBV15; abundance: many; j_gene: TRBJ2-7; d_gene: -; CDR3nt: TGTGCCACCAGGTTCAGGTATGGCGGGGAGCAGTACTTC; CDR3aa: CATRFRYGGEQYF
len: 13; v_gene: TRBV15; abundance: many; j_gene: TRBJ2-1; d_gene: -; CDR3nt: TGTGCCACCAGCACCGGCTCCTACAATGAGCAGTTCTTC; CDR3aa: CATSTGSYNEQFF
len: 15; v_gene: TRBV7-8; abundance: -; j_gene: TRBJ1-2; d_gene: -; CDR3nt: TGTGCCAGCAGCTTAGACGGGACACGGGTAAGAGGCTACACCTTC; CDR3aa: CASSLDGTRVRGYTF
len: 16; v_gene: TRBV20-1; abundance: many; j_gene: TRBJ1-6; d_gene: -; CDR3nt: TGCAGTGCTAGAGTCCGGGGCCCCATCCCGAATTCACCCCTCCACTTT; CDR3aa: CSARVRGPIPNSPLHF
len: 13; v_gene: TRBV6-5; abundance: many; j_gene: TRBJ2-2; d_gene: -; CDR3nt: TGTGCCAGCAGACCTAGGGCGTCCGGGGAGCTGTTTTTT; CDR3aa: CASRPRASGELFF
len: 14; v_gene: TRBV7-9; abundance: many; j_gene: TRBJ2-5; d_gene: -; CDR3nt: TGTGCCAGCAGCTTAGGAGTTGGGGGAGAGACCCAGTACTTC; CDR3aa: CASSLGVGGETQYF
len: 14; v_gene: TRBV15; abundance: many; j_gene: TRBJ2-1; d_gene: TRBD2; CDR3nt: TGTGCCACGAGGACTAGCGGCGACGGCAATGAGCAGTTCTTC; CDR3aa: CATRTSGDGNEQFF
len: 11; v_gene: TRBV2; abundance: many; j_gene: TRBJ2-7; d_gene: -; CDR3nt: TGTGCCAGCATTCTTGGAGTGGAGCAGTACTTC; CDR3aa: CASILGVEQYF
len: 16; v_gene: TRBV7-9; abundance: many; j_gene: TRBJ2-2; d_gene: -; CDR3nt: TGTGCCAGCAGCTCCCCGCAGGGGCGGAATCCCGGGGAGCTGTTTTTT; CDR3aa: CASSSPQGRNPGELFF
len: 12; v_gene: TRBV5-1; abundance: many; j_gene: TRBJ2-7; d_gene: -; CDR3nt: TGCGCCAGCAGCTTGCGACCCTACGAGCAGTACTTC; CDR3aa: CASSLRPYEQYF
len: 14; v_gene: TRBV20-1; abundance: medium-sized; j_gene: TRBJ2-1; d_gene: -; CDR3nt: TGCAGTGCTAGAGGGACGAGCTCCTACAATGAGCAGTTCTTC; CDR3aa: CSARGTSSYNEQFF
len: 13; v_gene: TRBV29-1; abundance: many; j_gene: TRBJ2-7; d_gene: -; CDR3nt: TGCAGCGTTGAAAAGGAATTTACCTACGAGCAGTACTTC; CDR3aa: CSVEKEFTYEQYF
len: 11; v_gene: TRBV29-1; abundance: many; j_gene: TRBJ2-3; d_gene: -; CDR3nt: TGCAGCGTTGAAGATGCCGGATGGCAGTATTTT; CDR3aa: CSVEDAGWQYF
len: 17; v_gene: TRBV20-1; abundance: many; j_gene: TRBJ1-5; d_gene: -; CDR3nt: TGCAGTGCTATCCTAGCGGGGGGGATCGGTAGCAATCAGCCCCAGCATTTT; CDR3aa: CSAILAGGIGSNQPQHF
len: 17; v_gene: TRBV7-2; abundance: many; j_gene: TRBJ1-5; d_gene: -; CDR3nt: TGTGCCAGCAGCTTAGAGGGCCAGGGGTCGGGCAATCAGCCCCAGCATTTT; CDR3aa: CASSLEGQGSGNQPQHF
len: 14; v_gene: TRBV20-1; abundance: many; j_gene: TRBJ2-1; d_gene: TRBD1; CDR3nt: TGCAGTGCCATTCCCGGACAGGGGTCCAATGAGCAGTTCTTC; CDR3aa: CSAIPGQGSNEQFF
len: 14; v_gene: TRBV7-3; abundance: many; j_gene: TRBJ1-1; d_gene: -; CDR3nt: TGTGCCAGCAGCTTAACCAGGGGGAACACTGAAGCTTTCTTT; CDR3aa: CASSLTRGNTEAFF
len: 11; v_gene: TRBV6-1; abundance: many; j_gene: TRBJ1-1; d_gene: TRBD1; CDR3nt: TGTGCCAGCATGTCGACAGGGGGAGCTTTCTTT; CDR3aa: CASMSTGGAFF
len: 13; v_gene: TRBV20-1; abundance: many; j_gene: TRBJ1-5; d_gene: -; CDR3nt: TGCAGTGCTAGTGAAAATAGCAATCAGCCCCAGCATTTT; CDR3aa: CSASENSNQPQHF
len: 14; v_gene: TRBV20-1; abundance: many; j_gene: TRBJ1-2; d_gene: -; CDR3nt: TGCAGTGCTAGAGTCGTAGAGGGGCTCGGTGGCTACACCTTC; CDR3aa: CSARVVEGLGGYTF
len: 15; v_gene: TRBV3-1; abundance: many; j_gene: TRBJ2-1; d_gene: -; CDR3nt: TGTGCCAGCAGCCAAGGGGTCAAGAAATACAATGAGCAGTTCTTC; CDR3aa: CASSQGVKKYNEQFF